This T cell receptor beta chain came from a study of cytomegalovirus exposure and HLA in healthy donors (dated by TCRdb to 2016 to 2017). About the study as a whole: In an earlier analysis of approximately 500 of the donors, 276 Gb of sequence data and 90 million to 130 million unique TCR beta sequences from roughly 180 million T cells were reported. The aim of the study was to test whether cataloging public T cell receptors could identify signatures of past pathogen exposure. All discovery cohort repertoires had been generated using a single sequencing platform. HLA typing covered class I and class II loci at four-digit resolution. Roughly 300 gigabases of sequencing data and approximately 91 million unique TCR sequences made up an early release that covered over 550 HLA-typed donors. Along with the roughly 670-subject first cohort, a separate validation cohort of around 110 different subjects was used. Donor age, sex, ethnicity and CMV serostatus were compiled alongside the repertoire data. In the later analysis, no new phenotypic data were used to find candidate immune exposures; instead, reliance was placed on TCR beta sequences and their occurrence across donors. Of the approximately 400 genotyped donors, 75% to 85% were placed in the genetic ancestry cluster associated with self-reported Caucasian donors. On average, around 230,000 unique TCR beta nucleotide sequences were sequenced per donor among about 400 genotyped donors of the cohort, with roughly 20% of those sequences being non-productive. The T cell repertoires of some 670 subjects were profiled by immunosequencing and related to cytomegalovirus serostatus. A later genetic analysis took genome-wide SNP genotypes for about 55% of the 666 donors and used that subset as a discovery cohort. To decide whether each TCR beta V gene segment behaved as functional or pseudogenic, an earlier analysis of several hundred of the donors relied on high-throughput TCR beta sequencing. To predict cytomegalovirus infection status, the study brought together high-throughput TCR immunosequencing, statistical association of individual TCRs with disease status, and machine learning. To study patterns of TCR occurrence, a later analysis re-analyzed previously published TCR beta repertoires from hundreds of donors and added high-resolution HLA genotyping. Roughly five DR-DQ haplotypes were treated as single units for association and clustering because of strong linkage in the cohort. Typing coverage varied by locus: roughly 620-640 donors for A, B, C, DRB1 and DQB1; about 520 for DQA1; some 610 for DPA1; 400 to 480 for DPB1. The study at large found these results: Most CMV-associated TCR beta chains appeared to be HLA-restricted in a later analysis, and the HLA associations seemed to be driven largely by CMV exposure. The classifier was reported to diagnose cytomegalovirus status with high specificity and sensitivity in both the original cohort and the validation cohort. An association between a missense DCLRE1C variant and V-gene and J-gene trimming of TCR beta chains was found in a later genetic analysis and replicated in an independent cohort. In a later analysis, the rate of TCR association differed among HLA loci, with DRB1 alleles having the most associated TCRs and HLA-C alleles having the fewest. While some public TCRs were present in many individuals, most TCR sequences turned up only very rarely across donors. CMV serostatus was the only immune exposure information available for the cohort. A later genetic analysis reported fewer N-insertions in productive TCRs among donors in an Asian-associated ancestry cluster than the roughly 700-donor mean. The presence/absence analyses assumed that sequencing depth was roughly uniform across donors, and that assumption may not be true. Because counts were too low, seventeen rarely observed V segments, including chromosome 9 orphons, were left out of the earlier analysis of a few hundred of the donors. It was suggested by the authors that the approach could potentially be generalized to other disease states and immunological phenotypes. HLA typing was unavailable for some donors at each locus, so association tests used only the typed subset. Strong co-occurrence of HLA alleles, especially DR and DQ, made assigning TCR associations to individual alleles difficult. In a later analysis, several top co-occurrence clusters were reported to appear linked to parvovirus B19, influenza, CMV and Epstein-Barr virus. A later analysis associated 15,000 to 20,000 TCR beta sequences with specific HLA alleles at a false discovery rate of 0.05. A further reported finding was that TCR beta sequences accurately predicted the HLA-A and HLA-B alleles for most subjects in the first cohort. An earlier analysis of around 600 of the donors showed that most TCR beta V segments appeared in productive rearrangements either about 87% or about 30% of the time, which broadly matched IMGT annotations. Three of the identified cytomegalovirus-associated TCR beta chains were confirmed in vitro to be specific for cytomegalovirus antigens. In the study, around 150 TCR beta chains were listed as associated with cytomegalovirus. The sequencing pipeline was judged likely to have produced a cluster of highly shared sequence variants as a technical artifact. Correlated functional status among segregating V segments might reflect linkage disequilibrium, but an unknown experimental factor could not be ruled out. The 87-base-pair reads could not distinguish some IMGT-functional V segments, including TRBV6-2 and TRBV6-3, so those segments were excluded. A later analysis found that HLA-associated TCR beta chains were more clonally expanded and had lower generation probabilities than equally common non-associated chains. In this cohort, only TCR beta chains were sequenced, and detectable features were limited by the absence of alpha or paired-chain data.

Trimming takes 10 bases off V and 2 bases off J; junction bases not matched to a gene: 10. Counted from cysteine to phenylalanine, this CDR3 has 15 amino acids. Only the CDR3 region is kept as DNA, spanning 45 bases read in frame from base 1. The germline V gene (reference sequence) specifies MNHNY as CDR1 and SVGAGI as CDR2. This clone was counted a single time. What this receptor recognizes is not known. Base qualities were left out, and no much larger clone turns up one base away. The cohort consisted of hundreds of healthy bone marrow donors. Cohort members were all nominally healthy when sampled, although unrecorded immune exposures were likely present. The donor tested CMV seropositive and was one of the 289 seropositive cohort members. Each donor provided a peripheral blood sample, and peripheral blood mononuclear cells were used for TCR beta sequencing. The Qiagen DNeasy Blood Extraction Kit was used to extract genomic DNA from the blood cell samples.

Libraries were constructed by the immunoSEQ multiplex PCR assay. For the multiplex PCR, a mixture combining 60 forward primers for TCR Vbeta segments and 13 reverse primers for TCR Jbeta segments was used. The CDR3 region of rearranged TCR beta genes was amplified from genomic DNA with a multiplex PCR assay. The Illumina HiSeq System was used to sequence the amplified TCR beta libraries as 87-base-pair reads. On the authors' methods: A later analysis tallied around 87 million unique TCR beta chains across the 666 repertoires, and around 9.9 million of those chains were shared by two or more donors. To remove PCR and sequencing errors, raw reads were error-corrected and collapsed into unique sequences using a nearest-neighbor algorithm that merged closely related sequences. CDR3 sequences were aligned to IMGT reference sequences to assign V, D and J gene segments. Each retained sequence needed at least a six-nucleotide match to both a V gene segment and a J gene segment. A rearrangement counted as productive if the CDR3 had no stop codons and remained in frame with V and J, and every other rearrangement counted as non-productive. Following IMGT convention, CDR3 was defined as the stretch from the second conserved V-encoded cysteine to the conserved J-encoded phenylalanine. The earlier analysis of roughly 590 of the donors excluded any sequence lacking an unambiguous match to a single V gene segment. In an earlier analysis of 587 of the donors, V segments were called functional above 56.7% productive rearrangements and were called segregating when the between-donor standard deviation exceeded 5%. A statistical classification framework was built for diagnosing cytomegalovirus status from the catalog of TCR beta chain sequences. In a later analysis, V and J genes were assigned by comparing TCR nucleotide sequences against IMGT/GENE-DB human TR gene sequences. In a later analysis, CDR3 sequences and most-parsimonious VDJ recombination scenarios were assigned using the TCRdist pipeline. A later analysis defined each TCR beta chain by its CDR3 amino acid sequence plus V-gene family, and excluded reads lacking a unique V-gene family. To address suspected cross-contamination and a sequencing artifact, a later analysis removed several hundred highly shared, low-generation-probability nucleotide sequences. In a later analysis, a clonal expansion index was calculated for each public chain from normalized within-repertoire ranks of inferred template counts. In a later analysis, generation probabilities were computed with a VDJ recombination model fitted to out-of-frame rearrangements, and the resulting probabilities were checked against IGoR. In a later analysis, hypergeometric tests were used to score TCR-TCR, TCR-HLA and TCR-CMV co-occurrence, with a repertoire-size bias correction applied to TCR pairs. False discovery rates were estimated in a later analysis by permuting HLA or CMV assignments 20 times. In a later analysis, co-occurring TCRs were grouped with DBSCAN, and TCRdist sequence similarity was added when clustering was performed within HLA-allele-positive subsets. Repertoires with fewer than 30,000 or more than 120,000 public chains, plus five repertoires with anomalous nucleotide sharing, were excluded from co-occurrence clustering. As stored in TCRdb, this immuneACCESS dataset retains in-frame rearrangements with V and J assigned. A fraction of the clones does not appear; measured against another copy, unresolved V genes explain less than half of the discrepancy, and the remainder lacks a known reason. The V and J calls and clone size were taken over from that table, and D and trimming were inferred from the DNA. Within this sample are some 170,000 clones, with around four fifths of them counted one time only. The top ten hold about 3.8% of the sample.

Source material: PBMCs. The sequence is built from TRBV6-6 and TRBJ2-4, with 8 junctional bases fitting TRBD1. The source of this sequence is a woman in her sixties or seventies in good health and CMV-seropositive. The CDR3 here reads CATIGQGGTKNIQYF. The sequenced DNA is TGTGCCACCATAGGACAGGGTGGGACCAAAAACATTCAGTACTTC.